One sample yielded the 10 T cell receptor beta chains listed below, sequenced in a study of blood T cells in healthy people across ages. Sample-barcoded 5' priming and a J-beta primer mix drove a second PCR of roughly 6 to 12 cycles. TCRdb re-analysed the 5' RACE reads in MiXCR, keeping a single row per CDR3 protein. Of hundreds of thousands of distinct CDR3 sequences detected, 58% appear once; the ten largest clones hold about 20%. Input material: blood. These receptor sequences come from a man aged 25 to 40 in good health.

The chain couples TRBV5-6 to TRBJ2-3; tentative D call: TRBD1 (5 bases). This CDR3 has 16 residues. The germline CDR1 and CDR2 sequences are SGHDT and YYEEEE. V lost 1 base, J lost 1 base, and 13 bases lay in between. Here the CDR3 DNA reads TGTGCCAGCAGCTTGTCCAGGGCCCAACGCACAGATACGCAGTATTTT. Translating it yields CASSLSRAQRTDTQYF.

This clonotype appeared many times. V is TRBV9 and J is TRBJ2-1; D is unresolved. Germline loops: CDR1 SGDLS, CDR2 YYNGEE. There are 12 residues in the CDR3. Trimming took 4 bases from V and 5 from J, leaving 7 bases between them. The CDR3 region has the DNA TGTGCCAGCAGCCCCCGAAACAATGAGCAGTTCTTC. Translating it yields CASSPRNNEQFF.

In this sample, this clonotype turned up a few times. The V call is TRBV20-1, the J call TRBJ2-7; TRBD2 matches 8 bases. Germline CDR1 and CDR2: DFQATT and SNEGSKA (reference sequence). Trimming at V came to 3 bases and at J to 2 bases, leaving 9 bases not matched to a gene. The CDR3 is 15 residues long. The CDR3 here is CSASLMGREAYEQYF. CDR3 DNA sequence: TGCAGTGCTAGCCTCATGGGGCGGGAGGCCTACGAGCAGTACTTC.

The rearrangement joins TRBV20-1 to TRBJ2-1; D is ambiguous. Trimming left V 6 bases short and J 3 bases short, with 9 bases between. The CDR3 extends over 12 amino acids. Germline values: CDR1 DFQATT, CDR2 SNEGSKA (reference sequence). In nucleotides, the CDR3 is TGCAGTGCCCCGGGTCGCTACAATGAGCAGTTCTTC. Translation: CSAPGRYNEQFF.

The chain uses TRBV29-1 and TRBJ2-1, with unresolved D. V lost 3 bases and J 10 bases, leaving 16 bases between the germline ends. This CDR3 is 13 amino acids long. Germline assignment: CDR1 SQVTM and CDR2 ANQGSEA. Written as DNA, the CDR3 is TGCAGCGTTGATTGGGTTGAGGTCGGCGAGCAGTTCTTC. Its protein is CSVDWVEVGEQFF.

This chain joins TRBV29-1 and TRBJ1-1; TRBD1 agrees at 8 bases. The CDR3 length is 13 residues. After removal of 4 bases from V and 6 bases from J, the junction contained 7 bases not matched to a gene. Germline-derived CDR1 and CDR2 are SQVTM and ANQGSEA. CDR3 loop: CSVAQGAGAEAFF. CDR3 coding DNA: TGCAGCGTTGCGCAGGGGGCAGGGGCTGAAGCTTTCTTT.

This clonotype has more than one count but fewer than ten. As DNA, the CDR3 is TGCGCCAGCAGCTTGGGATACGGAGGGCTTCAAGAGACCCAGTACTTC. Protein product: CASSLGYGGLQETQYF. The chain links TRBV5-1 to TRBJ2-5; D perhaps matches TRBD2 (6 bases). The germline V gene has CDR1 SGHRS and CDR2 YFSETQ. Trimming removed 0 bases from V and 2 bases from J, with 14 bases in between. This CDR3 has 16 amino acids.

The chain recombines TRBV7-2 with TRBJ2-7; D ambiguous. V was trimmed by 2 bases and J by 7 bases, leaving 15 bases between them. The length of the CDR3 is 14 residues. Germline values: CDR1 SGHTA, CDR2 FQGNSA. This CDR3 is CASSLSGSGIEQYF. The CDR3 bases are TGTGCCAGCAGCTTAAGTGGCTCGGGTATTGAGCAGTACTTC.

This clonotype has only one observation. This sequence joins TRBV10-3 and TRBJ2-7; D might be TRBD2 (5 bases). CDR1 and CDR2 (germline): ENHRY, SYGVKD. V was clipped by 4 bases and J by 4 bases, with 14 bases between them. The CDR3 extends over 14 amino acids. Here the CDR3 reads CAISADARGYEQYF. The CDR3 DNA reads as TGTGCCATCAGTGCGGACGCTCGGGGTTACGAGCAGTACTTC.

The chain joins TRBV9 to TRBJ2-1; 7 nucleotides align to TRBD1. V was clipped by 0 bases and J by 10 bases; unmatched bases: 7. There are 14 residues in the CDR3. Germline values: CDR1 SGDLS, CDR2 YYNGEE. CDR3 loop: CASSVGQGDHEQFF. CDR3 DNA: TGTGCCAGCAGCGTAGGACAGGGAGACCACGAGCAGTTCTTC.